In its sample, the clone carrying this T cell receptor beta chain was seen a few times. Its specificity is unknown. These data belong to a study of cytomegalovirus exposure and HLA in healthy donors. Germline-derived CDR1 and CDR2 are MNHEY and SVGAGI. The V and J ends lost 5 bases and 1 base, in that order; junction bases with no gene match: 1. The CDR3 is 15 residues long. It was with 60 Vbeta and 13 Jbeta primers that the PCR ran. Measured with immunoSEQ multiplex PCR; TCRdb has only the in-frame clones, and not every one. Found here are about 67,000 clones, about 70% of them singletons; the top ten hold approximately 2.1%. Broader study findings: In an earlier analysis, most TCR beta V segments were productive about 87% or about 30% of the time. Researchers had no immune exposure information except CMV serostatus available. The Asian-associated ancestry cluster reportedly had fewer N-insertions than the approximately 670-donor mean in a later analysis.

The chain employs TRBV6-5 and TRBJ2-6, with 8 bases fitting TRBD1. The sample comprised PBMCs. This sequence originates from a woman between 25 and 40 years old in good health and CMV-seronegative. In DNA form, the CDR3 reads TGTGCCAGCAGTCAGGGGGCGTCTGGGGCCAACGTCCTGACTTTC. The encoded protein is CASSQGASGANVLTF.